This T cell receptor (beta chain) was sequenced for a study of lymphopenia after photon versus proton radiotherapy. As to this clone: The antigen remains unidentified. The junction departs from germline at one end; a sequencing error may be responsible.

Some clones are missing from TCRdb's copy, which holds only in-frame ones; the method was immunoSEQ multiplex PCR. This table holds roughly 61,000 clones, 87% found once. The germline CDR1 and CDR2 sequences are SNHLY and FYNNEI. The length of the CDR3 is 13 residues. Study-wide points: Proton therapy kept repertoires fairly stable, unlike photons, which gained effector/memory cells. Post-nadir TCR diversity decline inversely tracked overall survival among those who died. After the lymphocyte nadir, photon-treated repertoires showed oligoclonal expansion, especially of CD8+ Temra cells. Better survival with proton therapy was suggested as possible, not demonstrated.

The source is a man older than 75 with esophageal cancer. The specimen comprised peripheral blood, sampled from a patient treated with proton-based radiotherapy. The chain recombines TRBV2 with TRBJ2-7; D might be TRBD1 (5 bases). CDR3 DNA sequence: TGTGCCAGCAGTGTCCAGGGAACATACGGGCAGTACTTC. Its protein product is CASSVQGTYGQYF.